Sequencing of this TCR beta chain was carried out in a study of control samples from healthy donors and cancer patients. Measured with immunoSEQ multiplex PCR; TCRdb has only the in-frame clones, and not every one. The sample lists 99,000 or so clones, around 80% occurring once. Per germline, CDR1 LNHNV and CDR2 YYDKDF (reference sequence). The CDR3 is made up of 15 amino acids. V was shortened by 1 base and J by 2 bases, with 12 bases between the two germline ends. The chain couples TRBV15 to TRBJ2-7; D remains ambiguous. The sequence was obtained from a man in his 60s in good health. The sequenced material came from blood. The CDR3 sequence: CATSRGYPPTYEQYF. CDR3 coding DNA: TGTGCCACCAGCAGAGGATATCCTCCTACCTACGAGCAGTACTTC.